A selection of T cell receptor beta chains follows, all from one sample in a study of shared clonotypes between healthy human individuals. TCRdb's copy holds only in-frame clones and misses some; the assay was immunoSEQ multiplex PCR. The sample lists approximately 250,000 clones; 65% to 70% were seen once. Sequencing input: memory CD4+ T cells sorted from blood. All receptors derive from a young man in good health. Both conserved end residues are part of each CDR3. A D gene is named only where the DNA matches it firmly. Size tells how often a clone was seen (once, few, many) or the class of an expanded clone, and some rows leave it out.

j_gene: TRBJ2-7
abundance: .
v_gene: TRBV29-1
d_gene: .
CDR3nt: TGCAGCGTTGAAGGCCGAGGCGAGCAGTACTTC
CDR3aa: CSVEGRGEQYF

j_gene: TRBJ2-7
abundance: few
v_gene: TRBV5-1
d_gene: .
CDR3nt: TGCGCCAGCAGCCGAAACCAGGGCGAGCAGTACTTC
CDR3aa: CASSRNQGEQYF

j_gene: TRBJ1-1
abundance: few
v_gene: TRBV6-6
d_gene: .
CDR3nt: TGTGCCAGCAGTTACTCCACTGAAGCTTTCTTT
CDR3aa: CASSYSTEAFF

j_gene: TRBJ2-2
abundance: .
v_gene: TRBV7-7
d_gene: .
CDR3nt: TGTGCTAGCAGCTTCTTCGACAAAGGAGGGGAGCTGTTTTTT
CDR3aa: CASSFFDKGGELFF

j_gene: TRBJ2-3
abundance: .
v_gene: TRBV13
d_gene: .
CDR3nt: TGTGCCAGCCTCCGAAGGAGTGGGTATAATACGCAGTATTTT
CDR3aa: CASLRRSGYNTQYF

j_gene: TRBJ2-3
abundance: .
v_gene: TRBV7-9
d_gene: .
CDR3nt: TGTGCCAGCGCGGTCACAGATACGCAGTATTTT
CDR3aa: CASAVTDTQYF

j_gene: TRBJ1-2
abundance: few
v_gene: TRBV5-1
d_gene: .
CDR3nt: TGCGCCAGCAGTAACGGGGGCGTTAACTATGGCTACACCTTC
CDR3aa: CASSNGGVNYGYTF

j_gene: TRBJ2-3
abundance: .
v_gene: TRBV4-3
d_gene: TRBD2
CDR3nt: TGCGCCAGCAGCCAAAGTCCGAGGAGCGGGGCGCAGTATTTT
CDR3aa: CASSQSPRSGAQYF

j_gene: TRBJ1-5
abundance: many
v_gene: TRBV6-5
d_gene: .
CDR3nt: TGTGCCAGCAGTTACAGGAGCAATCAGCCCCAGCATTTT
CDR3aa: CASSYRSNQPQHF

j_gene: TRBJ2-5
abundance: .
v_gene: TRBV19
d_gene: .
CDR3nt: TGTGCCAGTAGTTTTAAGGGTTCCACCGGAGAGACCCAGTACTTC
CDR3aa: CASSFKGSTGETQYF

j_gene: TRBJ1-5
abundance: few
v_gene: TRBV14
d_gene: .
CDR3nt: TGTGCCAGCAGCCACAGCAATCAGCCCCAGCATTTT
CDR3aa: CASSHSNQPQHF

j_gene: TRBJ1-2
abundance: few
v_gene: TRBV6-5
d_gene: .
CDR3nt: TGTGCCAGCGGGGGGCGGGGATCCGGTGACTATGGCTACACCTTC
CDR3aa: CASGGRGSGDYGYTF

j_gene: TRBJ2-1
abundance: once
v_gene: TRBV15
d_gene: TRBD2
CDR3nt: TGTGCCACCAGCAGAGCGGTGGGGACTACCCGCCACAATGAGCAGTTCTTC
CDR3aa: CATSRAVGTTRHNEQFF

j_gene: TRBJ1-1
abundance: .
v_gene: TRBV5-1
d_gene: TRBD1
CDR3nt: TGCGCCAGCAGCTTGGACAGGGGATTGATGAACACTGAAGCTTTCTTT
CDR3aa: CASSLDRGLMNTEAFF

j_gene: TRBJ1-1
abundance: few
v_gene: TRBV19
d_gene: .
CDR3nt: TGTGCCAGTAGTTTACAGGATAACACTGAAGCTTTCTTT
CDR3aa: CASSLQDNTEAFF

j_gene: TRBJ2-2
abundance: .
v_gene: TRBV29-1
d_gene: .
CDR3nt: TGCAGCGTAGAGCTGAAACTAGGATCGGGGCACACCGGGGAGCTGTTTTTT
CDR3aa: CSVELKLGSGHTGELFF

j_gene: TRBJ2-5
abundance: .
v_gene: TRBV11-3
d_gene: TRBD1
CDR3nt: TGTGCCAGCAGCTTTAGATGGACAGGACAAGGGGAGACCCAGTACTTC
CDR3aa: CASSFRWTGQGETQYF

j_gene: TRBJ1-5
abundance: .
v_gene: TRBV6-1
d_gene: .
CDR3nt: TGTGCCAGCAGTGAAGTCTGGACATCTAACAATCAGCCCCAGCATTTT
CDR3aa: CASSEVWTSNNQPQHF

j_gene: TRBJ1-2
abundance: .
v_gene: TRBV28
d_gene: TRBD1
CDR3nt: TGTGCCAGCAGTATTTACAGGGGGCGCAAAGAACAAGTTGGCTACACCTTC
CDR3aa: CASSIYRGRKEQVGYTF

j_gene: TRBJ2-2
abundance: .
v_gene: TRBV6-6
d_gene: .
CDR3nt: TGTGCCAGCCGTACCCCACAGGATAGAGGGGAGCTGTTTTTT
CDR3aa: CASRTPQDRGELFF

j_gene: TRBJ2-3
abundance: .
v_gene: TRBV7-2
d_gene: TRBD1
CDR3nt: TGTGCCAGCAGCTCCCAGGGGGCTAGCACAGATACGCAGTATTTT
CDR3aa: CASSSQGASTDTQYF

j_gene: TRBJ2-6
abundance: .
v_gene: TRBV5-1
d_gene: .
CDR3nt: TGCGCCAGCAGCTTTGCCACCCGCTCTGGGGCCAACGTCCTGACTTTC
CDR3aa: CASSFATRSGANVLTF

j_gene: TRBJ2-1
abundance: few
v_gene: TRBV30
d_gene: .
CDR3nt: TGTGCCTGGAGTAGTAAGAGAGGGTACAATGAGCAGTTCTTC
CDR3aa: CAWSSKRGYNEQFF

j_gene: TRBJ2-1
abundance: .
v_gene: TRBV12-2
d_gene: .
CDR3nt: TGTGCAAGTCGCCCAAAACTACCGGGACTAGGAGACAATGAGCAGTTCTTC
CDR3aa: CASRPKLPGLGDNEQFF

j_gene: TRBJ2-1
abundance: .
v_gene: TRBV7-9
d_gene: TRBD1
CDR3nt: TGTGCCAGCAGCTTTACAGGGGGGTACAATGAGCAGTTCTTC
CDR3aa: CASSFTGGYNEQFF

j_gene: TRBJ2-7
abundance: .
v_gene: TRBV5-1
d_gene: TRBD2
CDR3nt: TGCGCCAGCAGTTTTGGACTAGCGGGCCTCACCTACGAGCAGTACTTC
CDR3aa: CASSFGLAGLTYEQYF

j_gene: TRBJ1-1
abundance: few
v_gene: TRBV11-3
d_gene: .
CDR3nt: TGTGCCAGCAGCTTAGGCCCATCGAACACTGAAGCTTTCTTT
CDR3aa: CASSLGPSNTEAFF

j_gene: TRBJ2-5
abundance: .
v_gene: TRBV5-1
d_gene: .
CDR3nt: TGCGCCAGCAGCTTGGTCGGGCTTCAAGAGACCCAGTACTTC
CDR3aa: CASSLVGLQETQYF

j_gene: TRBJ1-3
abundance: .
v_gene: TRBV19
d_gene: .
CDR3nt: TGTGCCAGTAGCCACTCGAGGCGATCGGGCTCTGGAAACACCATATATTTT
CDR3aa: CASSHSRRSGSGNTIYF

j_gene: TRBJ2-7
abundance: .
v_gene: TRBV21-1
d_gene: .
CDR3nt: TGTGCCAGCAGCGCGGGGCTGCCGACAGTCCGGCATTCCTACGAGCAGTACTTC
CDR3aa: CASSAGLPTVRHSYEQYF

j_gene: TRBJ2-2
abundance: .
v_gene: TRBV7-2
d_gene: TRBD1
CDR3nt: TGTGCCAGCAGCTTAGATGGGGGACAGGGGTCCCCCGGGGAGCTGTTTTTT
CDR3aa: CASSLDGGQGSPGELFF